The T cell receptor beta chain described here comes from a study of beta chain features in type 1 diabetes. Expressed TCRB transcripts were sequenced because the isolated RNA had all been reverse transcribed beforehand. Profiling relied on immunoSEQ multiplex PCR, and the TCRdb table lists in-frame clones only, not all of them. Of about 130,000 clones in the sample, around 10% were seen once. Germline lookup yields CDR1 SGHVS and CDR2 FNYEAQ. V was trimmed by 5 bases and J by 5 bases, leaving 9 bases between them. The CDR3 covers 12 residues. This clone was counted between two and nine times. Its antigen is currently unknown. Study outcomes and limitations: People with Type 1 diabetes carried modestly yet significantly shorter TCRB CDR3s in all four CD4+ subsets. The naive, central memory and Treg TCRB repertoires of patients appeared to be more similar to one another than those of healthy donors. PCR might pick shorter templates more often, in the same way for patients and controls.

Sequenced material: central memory CD4+ T cells from blood. The chain carries TRBV7-6 and TRBJ2-5; D unresolved. The clonotype originates from a man in his thirties or forties with type 1 diabetes. Here the CDR3 reads CASSPARETQYF. Written as DNA, the CDR3 is TGTGCCAGCAGCCCCGCGAGGGAGACCCAGTACTTC.